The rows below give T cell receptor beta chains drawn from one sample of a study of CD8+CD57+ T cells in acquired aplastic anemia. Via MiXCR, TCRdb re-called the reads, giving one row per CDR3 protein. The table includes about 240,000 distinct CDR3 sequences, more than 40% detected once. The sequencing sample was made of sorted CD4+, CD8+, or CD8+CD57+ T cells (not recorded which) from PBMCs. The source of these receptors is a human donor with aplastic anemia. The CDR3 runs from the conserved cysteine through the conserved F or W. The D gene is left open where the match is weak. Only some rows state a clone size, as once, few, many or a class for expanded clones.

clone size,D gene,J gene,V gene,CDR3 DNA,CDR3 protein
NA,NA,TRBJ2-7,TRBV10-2,TGCGCCAGCAGCCAAGCAAACGGTTACGAGCAGTACTTC,CASSQANGYEQYF
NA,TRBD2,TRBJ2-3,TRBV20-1,TGCAGTGCTACCCCGGGACTAGCGGGAGAGTTAACAGATACGCAGTATTTT,CSATPGLAGELTDTQYF
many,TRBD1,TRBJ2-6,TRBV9,TGTGCCAGCAGCTCCCGACAGGACAGGGCCTCGGGGGCCAACGTCCTGACTTTC,CASSSRQDRASGANVLTF
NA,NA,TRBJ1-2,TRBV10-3,TGTGCCACCACGGGGGGGGGGCTGGCGCTGTCTGGCTACACCTTC,CATTGGGLALSGYTF
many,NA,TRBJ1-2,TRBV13,TGTGCCAGCAGCCGAGGCGACCTCTATGGCTACACCTTC,CASSRGDLYGYTF
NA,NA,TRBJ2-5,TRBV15,TGTGCCACCTTCGGATACAAGGAGACCCAGTACTTC,CATFGYKETQYF
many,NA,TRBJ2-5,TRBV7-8,TGTGCCAGCAGCTTTGGGATTATCCAAGAGACCCAGTACTTC,CASSFGIIQETQYF
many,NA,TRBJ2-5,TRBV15,TGTGCCACCAGCAGAGATCCGTTAGGGGTGAGGGAGACCCAGTACTTC,CATSRDPLGVRETQYF
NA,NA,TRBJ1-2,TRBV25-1,TGTGCCACCTCAAACCATGGGCAGGCTTATGGCTACACCTTC,CATSNHGQAYGYTF
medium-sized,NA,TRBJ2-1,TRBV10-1,TGCGCCAGCAGTGAAAGAGTAGAACCGTCCAATGAGCAGTTCTTC,CASSERVEPSNEQFF
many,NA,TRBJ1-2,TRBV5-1,TGCGCCAGCAGCTACCGGGACACCTCGGAGGGCTACACCTTC,CASSYRDTSEGYTF
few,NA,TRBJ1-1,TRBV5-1,TGTGCCAGCAGCCAAGATTCGGAGTGGGCAGCTAGAGGAACTGAAGCTTCCTTT,CASSQDSEWAARGTEASF
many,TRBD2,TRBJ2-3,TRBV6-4,TGTGCCAGCAGTGAGGGAAACGCGGGAGGCTCAGATACGCAGTATTTT,CASSEGNAGGSDTQYF
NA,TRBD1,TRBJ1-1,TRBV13,TGTGCCACCGGAGGACAGGGAACGAACACTGAAGCTTTCTTT,CATGGQGTNTEAFF
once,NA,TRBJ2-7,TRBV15,TGTGCCACCAGCAGAGGACAGGTGGTTCCACAACTCATCTTC,CATSRGQVVPQLIF
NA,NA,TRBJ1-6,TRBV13,TGTGCCAGCAGCGGGGCTGACAGGTGGTACTCACCCCTCCACTTT,CASSGADRWYSPLHF
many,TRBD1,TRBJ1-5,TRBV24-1,TGTGCCACCGACAGGGGCCCTAATCAGCCCCAGCATTTT,CATDRGPNQPQHF
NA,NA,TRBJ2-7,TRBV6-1,TGTGCCGGGCTGGGAGGTGACTCCTACGAGCAGTACTTC,CAGLGGDSYEQYF
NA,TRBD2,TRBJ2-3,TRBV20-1,TGCAGTGCTAGAGATCTTCCTAGCGGGGGCGGGACAGATACGCAGTATTTT,CSARDLPSGGGTDTQYF
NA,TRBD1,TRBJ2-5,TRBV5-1,TGTGCCAGCAGCGTGGGGACAGCTCAGGAGACCCAGTACTTC,CASSVGTAQETQYF
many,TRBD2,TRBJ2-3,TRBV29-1,TGCAGCGTTGTAGGGCGGGAGGGCCTCCATACGCAGTATTTT,CSVVGREGLHTQYF
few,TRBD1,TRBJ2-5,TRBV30,TGTGCCTGGACCCCGGGACAGGGCTTTGAGACCCAGTACTTC,CAWTPGQGFETQYF
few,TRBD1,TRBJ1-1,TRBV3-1,TGTGCCAGCAGGCCAACAGCCCTCAGGGGGCGGACTGAAGCTTTCTTT,CASRPTALRGRTEAFF
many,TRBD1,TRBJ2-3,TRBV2,TGTGCCAGGAGTATAGGGGGCGTTCGTCGTACGCAGTATTTT,CARSIGGVRRTQYF
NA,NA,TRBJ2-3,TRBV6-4,TGTGCCAGCAGTTTATCTTGGCTAGGGAGCATGGATACGCAGTATTTT,CASSLSWLGSMDTQYF
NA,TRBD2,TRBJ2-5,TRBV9,TGTGCCAGCAGAGGACTAGCGGAGAGTCAAGAGACCCAGTACTTC,CASRGLAESQETQYF
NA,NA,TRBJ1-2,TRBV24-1,TGTGCCACCAGTGACCCTGGACGGAACTATGGCTACACCTTC,CATSDPGRNYGYTF
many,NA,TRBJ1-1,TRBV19,TGTGCCAGTAGTCCTCTGGACAGAAACACTGAAGCTTTCTTT,CASSPLDRNTEAFF
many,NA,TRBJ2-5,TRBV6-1,TGTGCCAGCAATCCGACAGGCCAAGAGACCCAGTACTTC,CASNPTGQETQYF
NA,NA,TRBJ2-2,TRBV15,TGTGCCACCGGGGGGGACACCGGGGAGCTGTCTTTT,CATGGDTGELSF
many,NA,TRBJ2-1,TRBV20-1,TGCAGTGCTAGCAGGGAGCTCTTTAGCTCCTACAATGAGCAGTTCTTC,CSASRELFSSYNEQFF
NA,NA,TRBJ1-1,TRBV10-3,TGTGCCATCAGTGAGTCGTGGCAGAACACTGAAGCTTTCTTT,CAISESWQNTEAFF
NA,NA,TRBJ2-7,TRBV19,TGTGCCAGTAGTGTCACGACAGAAACCTACGAGCAGTACTTC,CASSVTTETYEQYF
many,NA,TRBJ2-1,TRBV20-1,TGCAGTGCTAGAGATCATGAGCCGGGGAAGGGGTACAATGAGCAGTTCTTC,CSARDHEPGKGYNEQFF
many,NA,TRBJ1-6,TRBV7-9,TGTGCCAGCAGCCCACCCGGGAATTCGGATTCACCCCTCCACTTT,CASSPPGNSDSPLHF
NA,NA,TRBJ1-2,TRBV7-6,TGTGCCAGCAGCCGCGAGGGGATTTACGGCTATGGCTACACCTTC,CASSREGIYGYGYTF
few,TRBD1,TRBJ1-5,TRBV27,TGTGCCAGCAGCTCCGGGACAGGGGGCAATCAGCCCCAGCATTTT,CASSSGTGGNQPQHF
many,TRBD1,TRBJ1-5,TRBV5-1,TGCGCCAGCAGCTTGGCCGGGACAGACTATAGCAATCAGCCCCAGCATTTT,CASSLAGTDYSNQPQHF
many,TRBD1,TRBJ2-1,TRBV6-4,TGTGCCAGCAGTGACTCGGGACAGGGTGCGTATGAGCAGTTCTTC,CASSDSGQGAYEQFF
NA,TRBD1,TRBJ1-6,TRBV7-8,TGTGCCAGCAGCTTAGAGACAGGGGGTAGGTCACCCCTCCACTTT,CASSLETGGRSPLHF
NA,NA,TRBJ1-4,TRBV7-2,TGTGCCAGCAGCTTCGGACGGAATCGGCGGGAAAAACTGTTTTTT,CASSFGRNRREKLFF
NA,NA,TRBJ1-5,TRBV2,TGTGCCAGCAGGCAGGGATTGGGCACTACACGGCCCCAGCATTTT,CASRQGLGTTRPQHF
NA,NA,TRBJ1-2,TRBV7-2,TGTGCCAGCAGCTTGAGTTGGAGGGGCTACACCTTC,CASSLSWRGYTF
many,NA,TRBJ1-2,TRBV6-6,TGTGCCACTATAAAGACGGACGCTAACTATGGCTACACCTTC,CATIKTDANYGYTF
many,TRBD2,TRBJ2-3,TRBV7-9,TGTGCCAGCAGCTCCCGGCGGACTAGCGGGAAACCCCATAGCGCAGATACGCAGTATTTT,CASSSRRTSGKPHSADTQYF
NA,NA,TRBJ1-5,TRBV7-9,TGTGCCAGCAGCTCCATGAATCAGCCCCAGCATTTT,CASSSMNQPQHF
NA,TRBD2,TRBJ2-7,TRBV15,TGTGCCACCAGCAGACTCGGGACTAGCGGGATCTACGAGCAGTACTTC,CATSRLGTSGIYEQYF
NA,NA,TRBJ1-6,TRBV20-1,TGCAGTGCTAGAGAACCGCGATGGACGAACAGCAATTCACCCCTCCACTTT,CSAREPRWTNSNSPLHF
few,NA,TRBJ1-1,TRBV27,TGTGCCAGCAGTTTAAGGCCGGGGGCGAACACTGAAGCTTTCTTT,CASSLRPGANTEAFF
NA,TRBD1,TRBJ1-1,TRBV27,TGTGCCAGCAGGGCCGGACAGGAAGAGGCTTTCTTT,CASRAGQEEAFF
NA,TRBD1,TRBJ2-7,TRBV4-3,TGCGCCAGCAGCCAAGGGACAGGTTTGAGTCAGTACTTC,CASSQGTGLSQYF
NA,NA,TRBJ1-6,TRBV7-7,TGTGCCAGCAGCACGCATGATCGGGGTTCCCTCCACTTT,CASSTHDRGSLHF
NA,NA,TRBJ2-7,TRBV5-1,TGCGCCAGCAGCTTGGAGGGGGGGTTCCAGGGTTACGAGCAGTACTTC,CASSLEGGFQGYEQYF
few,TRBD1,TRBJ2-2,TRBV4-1,TGCGCCAGCAGCCAAGGAAAGACAATCCGGGACAGGGTGGACACCGGGGAGCTGTTTTTT,CASSQGKTIRDRVDTGELFF
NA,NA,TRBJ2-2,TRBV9,TGTGCCAGCAGCGTAGACCCACAGGGAACCGGGGAGCTGTTTTTT,CASSVDPQGTGELFF
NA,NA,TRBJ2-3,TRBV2,TGTGCCAGCAAGGGACTAACGGACAGGGATACGCAGTATTTT,CASKGLTDRDTQYF
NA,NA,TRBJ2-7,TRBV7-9,TGTGCCAGCAGCCCAGGTAGCCTCCTTGGCACCTACGAGCAGTACTTC,CASSPGSLLGTYEQYF